Reported below is one TCR beta chain. Its antigen is unknown. TCRdb re-derived calls from the 5' RACE reads in MiXCR, one entry per CDR3 protein. Here the sample spans about 190,000 distinct CDR3 sequences, more than 15% being singletons. This sample is drawn from a study of identical twins. Study-wide findings and caveats: Cross-sectional statistics underpinned the conclusions; the same donors were not followed. With abundant cord blood beta clonotypes, insertions were fewer; memory repertoires showed no such pattern.

The germline V gene has CDR1 PRHDT and CDR2 FYEKMQ (reference sequence). V shed 4 bases, J shed 10 bases, and the junction held 12 bases outside the gene matches. The CDR3 consists of 15 residues. These data were also reused for a study on T cells expressing NK-cell markers.

The sequence came from a woman in her late teens or twenties in good health. Sequenced input: CD8+ T cells sorted from blood. The chain joins TRBV13 to TRBJ2-1; TRBD2 agrees at 8 bases. CDR3 nucleotide sequence: TGTGCCAGCAGCTCGCGGCTAGCGGGCGTAGAGGAGCAGTTCTTC. Protein sequence: CASSSRLAGVEEQFF.